This passage covers 6 T cell receptor beta chains from one sample sequenced in a study of blood T cell repertoires in COVID-19. Sequencing used immunoSEQ multiplex PCR; TCRdb keeps in-frame clones, though not all of them. The sample lists approximately 190,000 clones; around 87% were seen once. The sample was PBMCs or T cells enriched from blood (not recorded which). These receptors all come from a woman aged 40 to 55 in a cohort exposed to, infected with or recovered from COVID-19 (not recorded which).

The V and J genes are TRBV5-5 and TRBJ1-2; D gene unclear. The V end was cut by 4 bases, the J end by 0 bases, with 13 bases between. The CDR3 covers 15 residues. The germline CDR1 and CDR2 sequences are SGHKS and YYEKEE (reference sequence). This CDR3 reads CASSHAPNSNYGYTF. Here the CDR3 DNA reads TGTGCCAGCAGCCACGCGCCCAATTCTAACTATGGCTACACCTTC.

CDR3 coding DNA: TGTGCCAGCTGCCCAGGGGTGGATTCGTCCTACGAGCAGTACTTC. This encodes CASCPGVDSSYEQYF. This chain links TRBV6-5 with TRBJ2-7; tentatively, D is TRBD1 (6 bases). Trimming stripped 8 bases from V and 1 base from J, with 18 bases between. Germline V gives CDR1 MNHEY, CDR2 SVGAGI. The CDR3 is 15 amino acids.

V and J are TRBV13 and TRBJ2-5, with 11 bases lining up with TRBD2. Trimming removed 5 bases from V and 4 bases from J; junction bases left unmatched: 9. This CDR3 spans 16 amino acids. The germline CDR1 and CDR2 sequences are PRHDT and FYEKMQ (reference sequence). The CDR3 loop reads CASSQTSGSLSETQYF. DNA for the CDR3: TGTGCCAGCAGCCAAACTAGCGGGAGCCTTTCAGAGACCCAGTACTTC.

This clone has just one count. The chain combines TRBV4-1 with TRBJ2-1; tentatively, D is TRBD2 (6 bases). The CDR3 covers 15 residues. CDR1 is MGHRA and CDR2 is YSYEKL in the germline V gene. Trimming stripped 4 bases from V and 0 bases from J, with 10 bases between. The CDR3 here is CASSRAGSSYNEQFF. CDR3 bases: TGCGCCAGCAGCCGTGCGGGGTCCTCCTACAATGAGCAGTTCTTC.

The chain couples TRBV11-2 to TRBJ2-7, with TRBD2 identical over 8 bases. The CDR3 is 16 amino acids. The germline CDR1 and CDR2 sequences are SGHAT and FQNNGV. V lost 2 bases and J lost 3; bases outside the gene matches: 9. As DNA, the CDR3 is TGTGCCAGCAGCTTAAGGGGTGGGACTAGTCACTACGAGCAGTACTTC. This codes for CASSLRGGTSHYEQYF.

The chain carries TRBV7-9 and TRBJ2-1, with 7 bases that match TRBD2. This CDR3 region has 15 residues. With V trimmed by 5 bases and J by 7 bases, 11 bases remained unmatched. Germline CDR1 and CDR2: SEHNR and FQNEAQ (reference sequence). The CDR3: CASSPLGGTWNEQFF. In DNA form, the CDR3 reads TGTGCCAGCAGCCCCCTGGGGGGGACCTGGAATGAGCAGTTCTTC. The variable domain in full, with the rest retrieved from reference TRBV7-9 and TRBJ2-1, is DTGVSQNPRHKITKRGQNVTFRCDPISEHNRLYWYRQTLGQGPEFLTYFQNEAQLEKSRLLSDRFSAERPKGSFSTLEIQRTEQGDSAMYLCASSPLGGTWNEQFFGPGTRLTVL.